The TCR beta chain described here comes from a study of blood T cell repertoires in COVID-19. V lost 1 base and J lost 8; bases outside the gene matches: 13. The CDR3 consists of 16 residues. CDR1 and CDR2 (germline): LNHNV, YYDKDF (reference sequence). The assay was immunoSEQ multiplex PCR, and TCRdb's table has in-frame clones only and misses some. The profile shows about 210,000 clones, about 82% of them singletons. This TCR came from a man between 50 and 59 years old with COVID-19, enrolled during active disease. What was sequenced was peripheral blood. V is TRBV15 and J is TRBJ1-2, with 7 bases lining up with TRBD1. Written as DNA, the CDR3 is TGTGCCACCAGCAGAGGTGGACAGGCCCACGGGTCGGGCTACACCTTC. This codes for CATSRGGQAHGSGYTF.